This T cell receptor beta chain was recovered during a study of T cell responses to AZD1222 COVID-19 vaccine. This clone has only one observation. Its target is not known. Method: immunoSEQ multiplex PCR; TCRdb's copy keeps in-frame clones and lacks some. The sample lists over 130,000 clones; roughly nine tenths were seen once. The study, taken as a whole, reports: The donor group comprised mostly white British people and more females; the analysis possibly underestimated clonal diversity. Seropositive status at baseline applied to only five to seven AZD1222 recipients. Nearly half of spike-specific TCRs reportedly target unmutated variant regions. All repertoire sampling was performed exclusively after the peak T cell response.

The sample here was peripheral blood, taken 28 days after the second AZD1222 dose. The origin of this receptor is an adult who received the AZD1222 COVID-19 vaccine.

The CDR3 is CASSQDSLEADTQYF. Written as DNA, the CDR3 is TGTGCCAGCAGCCAAGATAGTCTAGAAGCAGATACGCAGTATTTT. This chain joins TRBV3-1 (or the pseudogene TRBV3-2) and TRBJ2-3; D remains ambiguous. This CDR3 has 15 amino acids. Germline values: CDR1 LGHDT, CDR2 YNNKEL (reference sequence). Trimming cost V 0 bases and J 4 bases, with 11 bases left between them.